The next 6 T cell receptor beta chains were all read from a single sample in a study of PD-1 blockade in classical Hodgkin lymphoma. Described time point: cycle 4 day 1 (C4D1), after less than 7 weeks of nivolumab. All patients relapsed after autologous stem cell transplantation, and brentuximab vedotin exposure varied. TCRdb's copy holds only in-frame clones and misses some; the assay was immunoSEQ multiplex PCR. This sample has around 93,000 clones, with around 78% found just once. The sample was peripheral blood mononuclear cells (PBMCs), taken before the fourth cycle of nivolumab. These receptors all stem from a human donor with classical Hodgkin lymphoma.

Concerning this clone itself: The same CDR3 can be traced to other DNA sequences in this sample. V usage is TRBV2 and J usage is TRBJ2-2; 9 positions match TRBD1. J lost 0 bases, V lost 4 bases, and 0 bases had no gene match. The CDR3 extends over 15 amino acids. Germline V lookup: CDR1 SNHLY, CDR2 FYNNEI. CDR3 DNA: TGTGCCAGCAGTGGACAGGGGGCGAACACCGGGGAGCTGTTTTTT. Amino acid sequence: CASSGQGANTGELFF.

The chain recombines TRBV9 with TRBJ2-1; D not resolved. Germline V lookup: CDR1 SGDLS, CDR2 YYNGEE. V shed 0 bases and J shed 10 bases, with 8 bases lying between them. The CDR3 contains 12 residues. The CDR3 DNA is TGTGCCAGCAGCGTAGGGCCGTGGGAGCAGTTCTTC. Encoded protein: CASSVGPWEQFF.

The chain couples TRBV6-1 to TRBJ1-6; the match to TRBD1 covers 8 bases. The ends lost 6 bases at V and 7 bases at J; junction bases unmatched: 2. The CDR3 is 13 amino acids. The germline V gene has CDR1 MNHNS and CDR2 SASEGT. This CDR3 is CASRRTGNSPLHF. CDR3 bases: TGTGCCAGCAGAAGGACAGGGAATTCACCCCTCCACTTT.

The chain combines TRBV4-1 with TRBJ1-3, with D maybe TRBD1 (5 bases). Germline V CDR1 and CDR2: MGHRA, YSYEKL. CDR3 length: 16 residues. The V and J ends lost 2 bases and 2 bases respectively, with 13 bases between them. The CDR3 bases are TGCGCCAGCAGCCAACAGAGGAGGGGCCCTGGAAACACCATATATTTT. This gives the protein CASSQQRRGPGNTIYF.

The J gene is TRBJ2-2, the V gene TRBV28, with TRBD1 matching over 8 bases. The CDR3 loop spans 14 amino acids. J was trimmed by 3 bases and V by 6 bases; bases with no gene match: 3. Germline CDR1 is MDHEN and CDR2 is SYDVKM. CDR3 DNA sequence: TGTGCCAGCAGGGTGGACAGGGACACCGGGGAGCTGTTTTTT. Residues: CASRVDRDTGELFF.

This clone was detected only a few times. The J gene is TRBJ2-7, the V gene TRBV7-9, with TRBD2 as a possible D gene (6 bases). Trimming shortened V by 4 bases and J by 0 bases, and 10 bases separated the two germline ends. Germline CDR1 is SEHNR and CDR2 is FQNEAQ (reference sequence). This CDR3 contains 14 residues. DNA for the CDR3: TGTGCCAGCAGCTCAGACGGGGGCTCCTACGAGCAGTACTTC. Residues: CASSSDGGSYEQYF.